Presented here are 8 T cell receptor beta chains from one specimen sequenced in a study of cytotoxic CD8 clonotypes in ibrutinib-treated CLL. Only in-frame clones appear in the TCRdb table, and some are missing; sequencing was by immunoSEQ multiplex PCR. The sample has 150,000 to 200,000 clones; approximately 90% are singletons. The material sequenced was PBMCs, taken at disease progression, from a patient treated with ibrutinib. Source of these receptors: a human donor with chronic lymphocytic leukemia.

V gene TRBV9 combines with J gene TRBJ2-2, with a tentative D call TRBD2 (6 bases). V dropped 3 bases and J dropped 1 base, with 10 bases sitting between them. The CDR3 length is 15 residues. The germline V gene has CDR1 SGDLS and CDR2 YYNGEE. The CDR3 reads CASSARLGNTGELFF. The CDR3 nucleotides are TGTGCCAGCAGCGCGAGACTAGGGAACACCGGGGAGCTGTTTTTT.

This chain links TRBV5-5 with TRBJ1-5; TRBD1 matches at 8 bases. The CDR3 has 17 residues. V lost 4 bases and J lost 3; bases outside the gene matches: 12. Germline V gives CDR1 SGHKS, CDR2 YYEKEE (reference sequence). The CDR3 region has the DNA TGTGCCAGCAGCCGTTTCCAGGGGGCGCGGGACAATCAGCCCCAGCATTTT. The encoded protein is CASSRFQGARDNQPQHF.

The rearrangement uses TRBV7-2 and TRBJ1-1; maybe TRBD1 (6 bases). The CDR3 runs to 15 residues. Trimming pared 0 bases from V and 2 bases from J, leaving 10 bases between. Per germline, CDR1 SGHTA and CDR2 FQGNSA. This chain's CDR3 is CASSLATGLNTEAFF. The CDR3 nucleotides read TGTGCCAGCAGCTTAGCGACAGGACTAAACACTGAAGCTTTCTTT.

This chain uses TRBV2 with TRBJ1-3; D perhaps matches TRBD1 (6 bases). Trimming removed 1 base at V and 0 bases at J, with 10 bases between. The germline V gene encodes CDR1 SNHLY and CDR2 FYNNEI. CDR3 length: 16 residues. The chain's CDR3 is CASSEVTGSSGNTIYF. CDR3 DNA: TGTGCCAGCAGTGAAGTAACAGGGAGCTCTGGAAACACCATATATTTT.

With respect to this clone: The junction does not match germline at one end; this may be a read error. V and J are TRBV7-2 and TRBJ2-1; no definite D call. Germline V gene sequence: CDR1 SGHTA, CDR2 FQGNSA. The CDR3 extends over 12 amino acids. The chain's CDR3 is CASSLVPDEQFF. Here the CDR3 DNA reads TGTGCTAGCAGCTTAGTTCCGGATGAGCAGTTCTTC.

This clone occurred once. The CDR3 here is CASGDGGENTEAFF. The DNA for the CDR3 is TGTGCCAGCGGGGACGGGGGGGAGAACACTGAAGCTTTCTTT. This chain connects TRBV5-4 to TRBJ1-1; maybe TRBD1 (5 bases). The CDR3 is 14 amino acids. Trimming stripped 7 bases from V and 1 base from J, with 14 bases between. Germline V gene sequence: CDR1 SGHNT, CDR2 YYREEE (reference sequence). Combining the CDR3 with reference TRBV5-4 and TRBJ1-1 gives the whole variable domain ETGVTQSPTHLIKTRGQQVTLRCSSQSGHNTVSWYQQALGQGPQFIFQYYREEENGRGNFPPRFSGLQFPNYSSELNVNALELDDSALYLCASGDGGENTEAFFGQGTRLTVV.

As regards this clone: The junction departs from germline at one end; a sequencing error may be responsible. The J gene is TRBJ2-7, the V gene TRBV6-6; 7 nucleotides agree with TRBD2. The CDR3 consists of 12 residues. Germline values: CDR1 MNHNY, CDR2 SVGAGI (reference sequence). For the CDR3, the DNA is TGTGCCAGCAGCGTCTCCGGGACTATTTCTTCATGG. Amino acid sequence: CASSVSGTISSW.

This clone was seen just once. This sequence joins TRBV4-1 and TRBJ2-3; TRBD2 matches at 13 bases. V dropped 0 bases and J dropped 4; count of bases not matched to a gene: 4. CDR3 length equals 17 residues. Per the germline V gene, CDR1 is MGHRA and CDR2 is YSYEKL. The CDR3 sequence: CASSQDSLAGGADTQYF. For the CDR3, the DNA is TGCGCCAGCAGCCAAGATTCACTAGCGGGAGGGGCAGATACGCAGTATTTT.